The 21 T cell receptor beta chains below all came from one sample that was sequenced in a study of T cell responses to AZD1222 COVID-19 vaccine. Sequencing used immunoSEQ multiplex PCR; TCRdb keeps in-frame clones, though not all of them. The table includes fewer than 150,000 clones, about 86% detected once. The starting material was peripheral blood, obtained 28 days after the second AZD1222 dose. The receptors were sampled from an adult who received the AZD1222 COVID-19 vaccine.

The count of this clone is one. This sequence joins TRBV5-4 and TRBJ2-7, with D uncertain. Germline values: CDR1 SGHNT, CDR2 YYREEE (reference sequence). CDR3 length: 15 amino acids. V lost 1 base and J lost 0, with 11 bases in between. The CDR3 reads CASSLSGGNSYEQYF. In DNA, the CDR3 is TGTGCCAGCAGCTTGAGTGGCGGAAACTCCTACGAGCAGTACTTC.

As concerns this clone: Just one base apart from a much larger clone, this may be a read error. This sequence joins TRBV6-5 and TRBJ1-1, with TRBD1 as a possible D gene (5 bases). V was pared by 0 bases and J by 4 bases, with 6 bases between. The CDR3 spans 13 residues. Per the germline V gene, CDR1 is MNHEY and CDR2 is SVGAGI. CDR3 protein: CASSYSRGTEAFF. The CDR3 DNA is TGTGCCAGCAGTTACTCGAGGGGCACTGAAGCTTTCTTT.

The chain links TRBV7-3 to TRBJ2-3; the match to TRBD2 covers 8 bases. V was pared by 3 bases and J by 5 bases, with 7 bases of the junction left unmatched. The CDR3 is 15 amino acids. Germline assignment: CDR1 SGHTA and CDR2 FQGTGA. CDR3 DNA: TGTGCCAGCAGCTTCATAGCGGGAAAGGGAGATACGCAGTATTTT. Residues: CASSFIAGKGDTQYF. Variable domain in full (rest from reference TRBV7-3 and TRBJ2-3): GAGVSQTPSNKVTEKGKYVELRCDPISGHTALYWYRQSLGQGPEFLIYFQGTGAADDSGLPNDRFFAVRPEGSVSTLKIQRTERGDSAVYLCASSFIAGKGDTQYFGPGTRLTVL.

The J gene is TRBJ2-5, the V gene TRBV3-1 (or the pseudogene TRBV3-2); D is perhaps TRBD1 (5 bases). Germline assignment: CDR1 LGHDT and CDR2 YNNKEL (reference sequence). V lost 4 bases to trimming and J lost 2 bases, with 11 bases between them. The CDR3 is 14 residues long. The CDR3 sequence is CASSPPGQQETQYF. In DNA, the CDR3 is TGTGCCAGCAGCCCCCCAGGGCAACAAGAGACCCAGTACTTC.

V is TRBV7-9 and J is TRBJ2-4; D possibly matches TRBD1 or TRBD2 (6 bases each). Looked up from germline, CDR1 is SEHNR and CDR2 is FQNEAQ (reference sequence). Trimming pared 4 bases from V and 7 bases from J, leaving 17 bases between. The CDR3 is made up of 15 amino acids. CDR3 amino acids: CASSYEGGVENIQYF. CDR3 bases: TGTGCCAGCAGCTACGAGGGGGGAGTGGAGAACATTCAGTACTTC.

This sequence joins TRBV20-1 and TRBJ1-3, with no clear D. The V gene's germline CDR1 is DFQATT and CDR2 SNEGSKA (reference sequence). This CDR3 region has 14 residues. Trimming cost V 3 bases and J 7 bases, with 16 bases left between them. The CDR3 DNA reads TGCAGTGCTAGTCCAGGTCCCAATCGGAACACCATATATTTT. It codes for CSASPGPNRNTIYF.

The chain is built from TRBV6-1 and TRBJ2-7; unclear D gene. Germline CDR1 reads MNHNS; CDR2 reads SASEGT. There are 14 residues in the CDR3. Trimming removed 2 bases at V and 5 bases at J, with 13 bases between. The CDR3 bases are TGTGCCAGCAGTGAATTCGGCCTCCAGGACGAGCAGTACTTC. It specifies CASSEFGLQDEQYF.

The J gene is TRBJ1-6, the V gene TRBV19, with D hard to call. Trimming removed 7 bases at V and 5 bases at J, with 12 bases between. The CDR3 sequence is 14 residues long. Germline V lookup: CDR1 LNHDA, CDR2 SQIVND (reference sequence). The CDR3 DNA reads TGTGCCAGTACCCTGAACCAAAATAATTCACCCCTCCACTTT. This sequence encodes CASTLNQNNSPLHF.

The chain uses TRBV7-9 and TRBJ1-5; 7 nucleotides line up with TRBD1. This CDR3 region has 19 residues. V trimming: 5 bases; J trimming: 0 bases; junction bases outside the gene matches: 16. Germline lookup yields CDR1 SEHNR and CDR2 FQNEAQ (reference sequence). The CDR3 here is CASSVGSPTGYHSNQPQHF. The CDR3 DNA follows: TGTGCCAGCAGCGTAGGCTCCCCGACAGGGTACCATAGCAATCAGCCCCAGCATTTT.

The chain has TRBV25-1 and TRBJ2-2; unclear D gene. Trimming cost V 3 bases and J 6 bases, with 2 bases left between them. From germline, CDR1 is MGHDK and CDR2 SYGVNS. This CDR3 comprises 11 residues. The CDR3 reads CASSEAGELFF. The CDR3 nucleotides read TGTGCCAGCAGTGAGGCCGGGGAGCTGTTTTTT.

This clone was counted once. CDR3 nucleotide sequence: TGTGCCAGCAGCTCAGGGACAGGGGAAGAAAAACTGTTTTTT. Translating it yields CASSSGTGEEKLFF. The V and J genes are TRBV7-6 and TRBJ1-4, with 10 bases fitting TRBD1. The CDR3 has 14 residues. Germline CDR1 and CDR2: SGHVS and FNYEAQ. V gave up 4 bases and J gave up 8 bases; unmatched junction bases: 4.

This clone was found once. This rearrangement joins TRBV27 to TRBJ2-1; the D gene could be TRBD1 or TRBD2 (5 bases each). Germline CDR1 MNHEY, CDR2 SMNVEV (reference sequence). Trimming took 8 bases from V and 4 from J, leaving 15 bases between them. CDR3 length: 14 amino acids. CDR3 sequence reads: CASGPLRGYNEQFF. CDR3 in DNA: TGTGCCAGCGGGCCCCTGAGGGGTTACAATGAGCAGTTCTTC.

The rearrangement links TRBV2 to TRBJ2-6; 8 positions match TRBD1. Germline lookup yields CDR1 SNHLY and CDR2 FYNNEI. This CDR3 contains 17 residues. The J segment lost 0 bases and the V segment lost 5 bases, leaving 6 bases of the junction unmatched. The CDR3, as DNA: TGTGCCAGCAGTCCCTGGACAGGGAACTCTGGGGCCAACGTCCTGACTTTC. Residues: CASSPWTGNSGANVLTF. The full variable domain, rest sourced from reference TRBV2 and TRBJ2-6, is EPEVTQTPSHQVTQMGQEVILRCVPISNHLYFYWYRQILGQKVEFLVSFYNNEISEKSEIFDDQFSVERPDGSNFTLKIRSTKLEDSAMYFCASSPWTGNSGANVLTFGAGSRLTVL.

This clone showed up just once. The chain uses TRBV5-6 and TRBJ2-5; D might be TRBD1 or TRBD2, each matching 7 bases. Germline loops: CDR1 SGHDT, CDR2 YYEEEE. CDR3 length equals 14 residues. V was clipped by 4 bases and J by 5 bases, with 15 bases between them. The CDR3 coding sequence is TGTGCCAGCAGCAAACCAGGGGGGGCGGAGACCCAGTACTTC. It yields the protein CASSKPGGAETQYF.

The chain links TRBV3-1 (or the pseudogene TRBV3-2) to TRBJ2-7, with a tentative D call TRBD1 (6 bases). CDR3 length: 12 residues. The V and J ends lost 6 bases and 4 bases respectively, with 10 bases between them. Germline V gives CDR1 LGHDT, CDR2 YNNKEL (reference sequence). The CDR3: CASSQQGYEQYF. DNA for the CDR3: TGTGCCAGCAGTCAACAGGGTTACGAGCAGTACTTC.

The count of this clone is one. V usage is TRBV29-1 and J usage is TRBJ1-2, with 12 bases aligning to TRBD1. The CDR3 is 12 amino acids. Looked up from germline, CDR1 is SQVTM and CDR2 is ANQGSEA. Trimming at V came to 6 bases and at J to 11 bases, leaving 7 bases not matched to a gene. Here the CDR3 reads CSVRGQGADYTF. The CDR3 DNA reads as TGCAGCGTGCGGGGACAGGGGGCTGATTACACCTTC.

This chain links TRBV10-1 with TRBJ1-1, with no clear D. Trimming took off 2 bases at V and 1 base at J, with 11 bases between the two ends. CDR1 and CDR2 from the germline V gene are WNHNN and SYGVQD (reference sequence). This CDR3 has 15 amino acids. CDR3 DNA: TGCGCCAGCAGTGAGGCCCCGGAACAGAACACTGAAGCTTTCTTT. Protein: CASSEAPEQNTEAFF.

CDR3 nucleotides: TGTGCCAGCAGTTATCAGCAGGGTGGCTATGGCTACACCTTC. Protein product: CASSYQQGGYGYTF. The chain combines TRBV6-2 or TRBV6-3 with TRBJ1-2; TRBD1 is a possible D gene (5 bases). V was shortened by 3 bases and J by 4 bases, with 12 bases between the two germline ends. Germline CDR1 and CDR2: MNHEY and SVGEGT. The CDR3 is 14 residues long.

The rearrangement uses TRBV6-5 and TRBJ1-5, with 8 bases that match TRBD1. Trimming removed 6 bases from V and 6 bases from J; junction bases left unmatched: 10. This CDR3 is 15 amino acids long. Germline V gene sequence: CDR1 MNHEY, CDR2 SVGAGI. CDR3 loop: CASSQDRGSIQPQHF. The CDR3 DNA reads TGTGCCAGCAGCCAAGACAGGGGATCGATTCAGCCCCAGCATTTT.

V gene TRBV6-5 combines with J gene TRBJ2-5, with TRBD2 matching 7 bases. CDR3 length: 16 amino acids. Germline V gene data show CDR1 as MNHEY and CDR2 as SVGAGI. V dropped 2 bases and J dropped 1; count of bases not matched to a gene: 7. CDR3 sequence (DNA): TGTGCCAGCAGTTACCGCGTAACGGGGGGCCAAGAGACCCAGTACTTC. It is translated as CASSYRVTGGQETQYF.

This chain connects TRBV20-1 to TRBJ1-6; D may be TRBD1 (5 bases). V lost 3 bases to trimming and J lost 5 bases, with 11 bases between them. The CDR3 is 14 residues long. Per the germline V gene, CDR1 is DFQATT and CDR2 is SNEGSKA (reference sequence). The CDR3 DNA reads TGCAGTGCTAGTGCAGGGCACGATAATTCACCCCTCCACTTT. Protein: CSASAGHDNSPLHF.